This T cell receptor beta chain was sequenced during a study of a mutant IDH1 vaccine in newly diagnosed glioma listed by TCRdb under 2021. Background on the whole study: Eight vaccinations were administered to patients in weeks 1, 3, 5, 7, 11, 15, 19 and 23, corresponding to visits V03 through V10. Peripheral blood was collected at six visits: V03 (baseline), V05, V07, V10, V12 and V13. Of the 25 to 40 patients who were treated, about 60% were male and around 40% were female, and the mean age was around 40 years. For exploratory analyses, longitudinal TCRB deep sequencing was carried out in approximately 25 treated patients wherever samples were available. Prior to enrollment, standard therapy consisting of radiotherapy alone, temozolomide alone, or radiochemotherapy with temozolomide had been administered to patients, with the combination being received by most patients. In the chemotherapy-containing groups, vaccination started alongside temozolomide cycles, whereas in patients who had radiotherapy alone it started 4-6 weeks after radiotherapy. Results and caveats for the whole study, not just this receptor: Pseudoprogression seemed to be unrelated to changes in the top peripheral T cell clonotypes found by TCRB sequencing. Selection of PBMC samples for TCRB deep sequencing was based on availability. Across multiple MHC alleles, vaccine-induced immune responses were seen in around 93% of patients. It was noted by the authors that analyses of patient blood samples could not be reproduced owing to sample limitations.

The library relied on the immunoSEQ multiplex PCR assay. Rearranged TCR beta chain sequences were amplified with the hsTCRB Kit following the manufacturer's protocol. TCRB libraries were sequenced on an Illumina MiSeq. As for the original processing: Demultiplexing, trimming and gene mapping were performed with the kit vendor's proprietary platform. Entries here come from immuneACCESS through TCRdb and include only in-frame sequences with V and J called. Some clones fail to appear in such tables; in the studies checked, an unresolved V gene covers under half of the shortfall, and the cause of the remainder is unknown. Clone size and V and J calls were adopted from that table, with D and trimming inferred from the DNA. Across this sample there are 55,000 to 70,000 clones, with approximately 91% seen only once. The top ten constitute 1.5% to 2.5% of the sample. The sample's time point, from its label and the paper: week 11, during vaccination. Each vaccine dose, consisting of 300 ug of a 20-mer mutant IDH1 peptide in Montanide, was administered subcutaneously with topical imiquimod. The donors had newly diagnosed IDH1-mutant astrocytomas of WHO grade 3 or 4 that showed loss of nuclear ATRX. The samples were drawn from NOA16, a multicentre, single-arm, open-label phase I trial in Germany that tested a mutant IDH1 peptide vaccine in humans for the first time. Genomic DNA for TCRB sequencing was extracted from EDTA blood using the DNeasy Blood and Tissue Kit.

V loses 1 base, J loses 0 bases, and the germline ends lie 10 bases apart. CDR1 and CDR2 are drawn from the germline V gene (reference sequence): SEHNR, FQNEAQ. The CDR3 runs 16 residues from the cysteine to the phenylalanine. This entry keeps only the CDR3 DNA: 48 bases, framed from base 1. On this clone: Its target antigen remains unknown. No much larger clone exists at a distance of one base, and base qualities are not known.

The rearranged segments are TRBV7-9 and TRBJ2-1, with TRBD1 tentatively as D gene (5 bases match). The input for sequencing was PBMCs, taken from a glioma patient whose treatment included an IDH1 peptide vaccine. This TCR was recovered from a man aged 40-55 years with glioma. In nucleotide form, the sequence is TGTGCCAGCAGCTTAGTTTTCACAGGCTCCTACAATGAGCAGTTCTTC. This codes for CASSLVFTGSYNEQFF.